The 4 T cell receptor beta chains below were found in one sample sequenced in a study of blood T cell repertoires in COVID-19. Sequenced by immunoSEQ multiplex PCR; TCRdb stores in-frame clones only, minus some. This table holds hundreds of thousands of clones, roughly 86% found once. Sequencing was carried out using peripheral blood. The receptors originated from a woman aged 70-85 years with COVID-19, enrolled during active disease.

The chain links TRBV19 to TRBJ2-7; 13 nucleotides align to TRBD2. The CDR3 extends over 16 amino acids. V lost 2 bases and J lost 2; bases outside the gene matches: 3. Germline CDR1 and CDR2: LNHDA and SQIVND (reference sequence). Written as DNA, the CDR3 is TGTGCCAGTAGTATACTACTAGCGGGGGGGACCTACGAGCAGTACTTC. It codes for CASSILLAGGTYEQYF.

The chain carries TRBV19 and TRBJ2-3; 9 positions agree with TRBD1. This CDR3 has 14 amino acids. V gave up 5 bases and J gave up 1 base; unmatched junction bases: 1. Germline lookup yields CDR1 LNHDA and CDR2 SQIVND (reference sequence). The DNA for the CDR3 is TGTGCCAGTAGTCGGGACAGGGGCACAGATACGCAGTATTTT. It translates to CASSRDRGTDTQYF.

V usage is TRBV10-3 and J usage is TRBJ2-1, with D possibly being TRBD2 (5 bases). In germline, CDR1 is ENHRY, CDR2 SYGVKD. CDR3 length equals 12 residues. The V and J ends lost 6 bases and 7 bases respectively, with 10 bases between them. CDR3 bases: TGTGCCATCAGACCACCGGGAAATGAGCAGTTCTTC. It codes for CAIRPPGNEQFF.

The CDR3 DNA reads TGTGCCAGCAGTCAACAGGGGTACACTGAAGCTTTCTTT. Translated: CASSQQGYTEAFF. The V and J genes are TRBV27 and TRBJ1-1, with 7 nucleotides matching TRBD1. V was clipped by 5 bases and J by 3 bases; unmatched bases: 3. The CDR3 is made up of 13 amino acids. CDR1 is MNHEY, CDR2 SMNVEV, per germline (reference sequence).